This T cell receptor (beta chain) was identified during a study of T cells expressing NK-cell markers. Turning to the study itself: In the group of eight sequenced donors, seven were HCMV-seropositive and one was seronegative.

Study results and limitations: Where a handful of donors were concerned, these clonotypes also led the CD3+CD56-NKG2C+ fraction.

There are 13 residues in the CDR3. Germline values: CDR1 MNHEY, CDR2 SVGEGT. A word on this clonotype: The antigen is unknown.

For TCR beta, cDNA was produced by 5'RACE template switching with UMIs. No DNA is given; TCRdb re-called the 5' RACE reads and lists each CDR3 protein once. This sample contains 400,000 to 450,000 distinct CDR3 sequences. The J gene is TRBJ1-4, the V gene TRBV6-2 or TRBV6-3. The TCR originated in a woman aged 18 to 75 in good health. Sequencing used blood T cells: a sorted CD56 or NKG2C T cell subset, CD4+ or CD8+ T cells, or bulk PBMC T cells (not recorded which). CDR3 residues: CASGEVGSEKLFF.